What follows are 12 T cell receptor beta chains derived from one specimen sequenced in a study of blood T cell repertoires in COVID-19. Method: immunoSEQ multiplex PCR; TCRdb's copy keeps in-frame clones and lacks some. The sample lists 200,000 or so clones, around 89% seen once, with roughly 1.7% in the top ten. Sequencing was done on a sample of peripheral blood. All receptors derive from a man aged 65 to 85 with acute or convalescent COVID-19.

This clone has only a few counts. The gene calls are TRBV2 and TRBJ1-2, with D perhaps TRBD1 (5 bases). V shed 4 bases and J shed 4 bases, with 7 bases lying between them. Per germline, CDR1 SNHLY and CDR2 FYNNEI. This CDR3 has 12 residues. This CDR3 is CASSGDSYGYTF. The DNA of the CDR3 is TGTGCCAGCAGTGGAGACAGCTATGGCTACACCTTC.

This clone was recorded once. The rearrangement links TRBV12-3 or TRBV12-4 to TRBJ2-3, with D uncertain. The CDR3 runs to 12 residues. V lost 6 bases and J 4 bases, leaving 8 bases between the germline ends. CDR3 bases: TGTGCCAGCAGCCAGTATTCAGATACGCAGTATTTT. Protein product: CASSQYSDTQYF.

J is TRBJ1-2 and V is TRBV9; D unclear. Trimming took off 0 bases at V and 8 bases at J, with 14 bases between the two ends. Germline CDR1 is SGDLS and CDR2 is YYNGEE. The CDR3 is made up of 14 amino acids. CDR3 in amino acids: CASSVGTAGGGYTF. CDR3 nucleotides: TGTGCCAGCAGCGTAGGGACGGCAGGAGGGGGCTACACCTTC.

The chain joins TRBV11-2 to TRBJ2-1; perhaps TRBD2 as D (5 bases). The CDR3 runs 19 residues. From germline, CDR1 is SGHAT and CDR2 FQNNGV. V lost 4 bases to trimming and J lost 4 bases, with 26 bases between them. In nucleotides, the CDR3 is TGTGCCAGCAGCTGGGTGCGACCCCCATTAGCGCCCGATTACAATGAGCAGTTCTTC. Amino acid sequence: CASSWVRPPLAPDYNEQFF.

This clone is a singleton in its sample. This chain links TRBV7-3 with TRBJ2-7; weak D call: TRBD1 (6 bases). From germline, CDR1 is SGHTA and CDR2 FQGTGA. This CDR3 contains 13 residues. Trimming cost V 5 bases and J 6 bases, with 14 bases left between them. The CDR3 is CASSRSQGSEQYF. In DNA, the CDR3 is TGTGCCAGCAGCCGATCACAGGGTAGCGAGCAGTACTTC.

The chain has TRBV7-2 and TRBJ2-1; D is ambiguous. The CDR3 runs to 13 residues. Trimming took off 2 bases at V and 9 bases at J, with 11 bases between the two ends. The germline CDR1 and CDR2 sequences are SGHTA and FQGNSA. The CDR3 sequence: CASSLSYSSEQFF. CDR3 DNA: TGTGCCAGCAGCTTAAGCTACTCTAGTGAGCAGTTCTTC.

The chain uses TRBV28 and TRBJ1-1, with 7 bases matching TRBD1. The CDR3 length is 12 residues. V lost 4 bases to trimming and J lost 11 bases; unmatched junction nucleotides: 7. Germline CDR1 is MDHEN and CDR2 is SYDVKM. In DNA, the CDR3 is TGTGCCAGCAGTTCACAGACAGGGAACGCTTTCTTT. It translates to CASSSQTGNAFF. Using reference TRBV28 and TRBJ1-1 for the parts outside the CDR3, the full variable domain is DVKVTQSSRYLVKRTGEKVFLECVQDMDHENMFWYRQDPGLGLRLIYFSYDVKMKEKGDIPEGYSVSREKKERFSLILESASTNQTSMYLCASSSQTGNAFFGQGTRLTVV.

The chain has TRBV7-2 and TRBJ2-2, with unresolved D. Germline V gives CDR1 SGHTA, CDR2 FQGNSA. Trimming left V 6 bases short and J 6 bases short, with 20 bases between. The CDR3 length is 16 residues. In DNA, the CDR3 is TGTGCCAGCAGTTCGAGGTCGGCCCGGTGGGCCGGGGAGCTGTTTTTT. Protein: CASSSRSARWAGELFF.

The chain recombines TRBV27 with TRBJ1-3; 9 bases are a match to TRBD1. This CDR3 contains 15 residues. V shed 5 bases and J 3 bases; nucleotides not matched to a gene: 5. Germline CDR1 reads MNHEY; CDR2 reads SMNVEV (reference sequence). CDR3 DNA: TGTGCCAGCAGTCCGGACAGGGGAAGTGGAAACACCATATATTTT. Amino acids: CASSPDRGSGNTIYF.

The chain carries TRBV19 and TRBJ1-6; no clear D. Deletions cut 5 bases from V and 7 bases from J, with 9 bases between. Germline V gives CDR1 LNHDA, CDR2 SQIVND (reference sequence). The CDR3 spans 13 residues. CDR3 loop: CASSGIRNSPLHF. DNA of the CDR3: TGTGCCAGTAGTGGTATCAGGAATTCACCCCTCCACTTT.

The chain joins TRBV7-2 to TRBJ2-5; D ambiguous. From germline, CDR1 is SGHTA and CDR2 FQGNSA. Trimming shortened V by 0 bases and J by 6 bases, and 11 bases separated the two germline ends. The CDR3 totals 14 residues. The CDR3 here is CASSLASHPKTQYF. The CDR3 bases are TGTGCCAGCAGCTTAGCGAGCCACCCCAAGACCCAGTACTTC. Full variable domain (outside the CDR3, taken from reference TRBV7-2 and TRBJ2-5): GAGVSQSPSNKVTEKGKDVELRCDPISGHTALYWYRQSLGQGLEFLIYFQGNSAPDKSGLPSDRFSAERTGGSVSTLTIQRTQQEDSAVYLCASSLASHPKTQYFGPGTRLLVL.

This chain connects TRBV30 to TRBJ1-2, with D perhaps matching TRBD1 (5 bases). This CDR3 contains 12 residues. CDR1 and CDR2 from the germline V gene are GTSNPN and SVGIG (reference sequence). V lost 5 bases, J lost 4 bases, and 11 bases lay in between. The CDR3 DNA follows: TGTGCCTGGGGACATCAATTCTATGGCTACACCTTC. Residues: CAWGHQFYGYTF.